This T cell receptor (beta chain) was obtained from a study of cytomegalovirus exposure and HLA in healthy donors. Points on this clone: As yet, its antigen is unknown.

Study observations and caveats: TCR beta V segments were, for the most part, productive about 87% or about 30% of the time in an earlier analysis.

The PCR ran on 60 Vbeta and 13 Jbeta primers. This table comes from immunoSEQ multiplex PCR, and its TCRdb copy is limited to in-frame clones, with some not included. The sample shows about 160,000 clones, approximately 80% of them seen only once. The clonotype was recovered from a male donor in good health and CMV-seropositive. Sequenced material: PBMCs.

The CDR3 DNA reads TGTGCCAGTAGTAGAACAGCCCTCTCTGGGGCCAACGTCCTGACTTTC. Protein product: CASSRTALSGANVLTF. The chain is built from TRBV19 and TRBJ2-6; D not certain. This CDR3 has 16 amino acids. Trimming took 4 bases from V and 0 from J, leaving 10 bases between them. Germline CDR1 is LNHDA and CDR2 is SQIVND (reference sequence).